This T cell receptor beta chain was retrieved from a study of shared clonotypes between healthy human individuals. Concerning this clone: Its matching antigen is unknown.

Repertoires were generated with immunoSEQ multiplex PCR, while TCRdb's copy carries only in-frame clones and drops some. The table has some 1,100,000 clones, approximately 78% seen once. Study results and limitations: Shared clonotypes across all four donors exceeded non-shared ones in generation probability.

Losses at the gene ends were 4 bases for V and 5 bases for J; bases not matched to a gene: 4. CDR1 and CDR2 (germline): SGHTA, FQGTGA. CDR3 size: 15 residues. Sample: memory CD4+ T cells from PBMCs. The subset: CD45RA-negative fraction. The receptor was derived from a man aged 18 to 30 in good health. Some clones in this sample may be carry-over from other donors' samples. V is TRBV7-3 and J is TRBJ2-1, with 11 bases fitting TRBD2. The CDR3 DNA reads as TGTGCCAGCAGCTCACTAGCGGGAGACCACAATGAGCAGTTCTTC. Its protein is CASSSLAGDHNEQFF.